Listed below are T cell receptor beta chains from one sample, sequenced in a study of blood T cell repertoires in COVID-19. TCRdb keeps only in-frame clones here, not all; method: immunoSEQ multiplex PCR. The sample consists of about 190,000 clones, more than 75% of them appearing once. Sequenced sample: PBMCs or T cells enriched from blood (not recorded which). These TCRs come from a woman aged 50 to 60 who had recovered from COVID-19. CDR3s include the opening cysteine and the closing phenylalanine or tryptophan. The D gene is left open where the match is weak. Clone size, where shown, is once, few, many, or a class for clones that have expanded.

d_call	v_call	j_call	clone_size	cdr3_aa	cdr3_nt
NA	TRBV9	TRBJ1-3	few	CASSVESGVGNTIYF	TGTGCCAGCAGCGTAGAATCGGGGGTTGGAAACACCATATATTTT
TRBD1	TRBV2	TRBJ2-1	NA	CASMTGQGYHNEQFF	TGTGCCAGCATGACCGGACAGGGATACCACAATGAGCAGTTCTTC
NA	TRBV18	TRBJ1-4	NA	CASSTQGLTNEKLFF	TGTGCCAGCTCGACACAGGGTCTGACTAATGAAAAACTGTTTTTT
NA	TRBV5-4	TRBJ2-2	once	CASSLAGARELFF	TGTGCCAGCAGCTTGGCCGGAGCTAGGGAGCTGTTTTTT
NA	TRBV27	TRBJ1-1	NA	CASSFSGVGNTEAFF	TGTGCCAGCAGTTTCTCAGGGGTGGGGAACACTGAAGCTTTCTTT
TRBD2	TRBV6-5	TRBJ2-7	once	CARGGTSSPYEQYF	TGTGCCAGGGGTGGGACTAGTTCCCCCTACGAGCAGTACTTC
NA	TRBV7-9	TRBJ2-3	once	CASSLLFSGFADTQYF	TGTGCCAGCAGCTTACTATTTTCGGGGTTTGCAGATACGCAGTATTTT
TRBD1	TRBV5-3	TRBJ1-6	NA	CRDRGSNSPLHF	TGTCGGGACAGGGGCAGTAATTCACCCCTCCACTTT
NA	TRBV5-1	TRBJ2-3	NA	CASSLGGRTDTQYF	TGCGCCAGCAGCTTGGGAGGTCGCACCGATACGCAGTATTTT
NA	TRBV24-1	TRBJ1-5	NA	CATADGFNQPQHF	TGTGCCACAGCGGACGGATTTAATCAGCCCCAGCATTTT
TRBD1	TRBV16	TRBJ1-5	NA	CASSLPGDRTQHF	TGTGCCAGCAGCCTACCAGGGGACAGGACCCAGCATTTT
NA	TRBV5-6	TRBJ2-3	NA	CASSLGLELATQYF	TGTGCCAGCAGCCTCGGACTGGAGTTGGCTACGCAGTATTTT
TRBD1	TRBV10-1	TRBJ1-5	NA	CASRGQGACNQPQHF	TGCGCCAGCCGGGGACAGGGGGCTTGTAATCAGCCCCAGCATTTT
NA	TRBV18	TRBJ2-5	NA	CASSPPSIMKTQYF	TGTGCCAGCTCACCACCTAGTATTATGAAGACCCAGTACTTC
NA	TRBV23-1	TRBJ1-5	NA	CASSPLTRGGAQHF	TGCGCCAGCTCACCCCTTACTCGTGGAGGGGCCCAGCATTTT
TRBD2	TRBV30	TRBJ2-1	NA	CAWKRTSTSMDEQFF	TGTGCCTGGAAACGGACTAGCACCTCTATGGATGAGCAGTTCTTC
TRBD2	TRBV7-3	TRBJ2-1	NA	CASSQGLAGGEQFF	TGTGCCAGCAGCCAGGGACTAGCGGGAGGTGAGCAGTTCTTC
NA	TRBV11-3	TRBJ2-1	NA	CASSLGSGEDNEQFF	TGTGCCAGCAGCTTAGGTTCGGGAGAGGACAATGAGCAGTTCTTC
TRBD1	TRBV11-2	TRBJ1-3	NA	CASSLSGGTIYF	TGTGCCAGCAGCCTTTCAGGGGGAACCATATATTTT
TRBD1	TRBV7-9	TRBJ2-3	NA	CASSWDRGADTQYF	TGTGCCAGCAGCTGGGACAGGGGCGCAGATACGCAGTATTTT
NA	TRBV28	TRBJ1-2	NA	CASTPGVAVYGYTF	TGTGCCAGCACTCCAGGGGTAGCAGTCTATGGCTACACCTTC
NA	TRBV20-1	TRBJ2-7	NA	CSAGAREQYF	TGCAGTGCTGGAGCGAGGGAGCAGTACTTC
NA	TRBV29-1	TRBJ1-5	NA	CSVGPGKLGPQHF	TGCAGCGTTGGTCCGGGGAAATTAGGGCCCCAGCATTTT
TRBD1	TRBV5-1	TRBJ2-5	NA	CASSAGQGETQYF	TGCGCCAGCAGCGCGGGACAGGGAGAGACCCAGTACTTC
TRBD2	TRBV11-2	TRBJ2-2	NA	CASSLKRELTGELFF	TGTGCCAGCAGCTTAAAGCGGGAGCTCACCGGGGAGCTGTTTTTT
NA	TRBV6-5	TRBJ1-3	NA	CASSRGAGNTIYF	TGTGCCAGCAGTCGGGGTGCTGGAAACACCATATATTTT
NA	TRBV24-1	TRBJ2-3	NA	CATQDYPGSTDTQYF	TGTGCCACGCAGGACTACCCTGGTAGCACAGATACGCAGTATTTT
NA	TRBV7-2	TRBJ2-2	NA	CASSLAGGNTGELFF	TGTGCCAGCAGCTTAGCGGGAGGGAACACCGGGGAGCTGTTTTTT
NA	TRBV24-1	TRBJ1-2	once	CATSDHDTTNYGYTF	TGTGCCACCAGTGATCATGACACGACTAACTATGGCTACACCTTC
TRBD1	TRBV4-1	TRBJ1-6	NA	CASSPAGTGVSPLHF	TGCGCCAGCAGCCCGGCCGGGACAGGGGTTTCACCCCTCCACTTT
NA	TRBV3-1/TRBV3-2	TRBJ1-2	NA	CASSLTTGSGAYGYTF	TGTGCCAGCAGCCTCACAACAGGGTCAGGAGCCTATGGCTACACCTTC
TRBD1	TRBV23-1	TRBJ1-2	once	CASSLQDRDGYTF	TGCGCCAGCAGTCTCCAAGACAGGGATGGCTACACCTTC
TRBD1	TRBV4-3	TRBJ2-7	NA	CASSQGKGTGTVTYEQYF	TGCGCCAGCAGCCAAGGCAAGGGAACCGGGACAGTTACCTACGAGCAGTACTTC
NA	TRBV3-1/TRBV3-2	TRBJ2-4	NA	CASSQEGLHSKKVQYF	TGTGCCAGCAGCCAAGAGGGACTCCACTCGAAGAAGGTTCAGTACTTC
NA	TRBV7-2	TRBJ1-3	once	CASSLAPGTGNTIYF	TGTGCCAGCAGCTTAGCGCCTGGGACAGGAAACACCATATATTTT
NA	TRBV12-3/TRBV12-4	TRBJ2-7	NA	CASSPWSREQYF	TGTGCCAGCAGTCCCTGGTCGAGGGAGCAGTACTTC
NA	TRBV15	TRBJ1-5	NA	CATSRGGGRNQPQHF	TGTGCCACCAGCAGAGGGGGGGGTCGCAATCAGCCCCAGCATTTT
NA	TRBV11-2	TRBJ1-6	NA	CASSLEGRNSPLHF	TGTGCCAGCAGCTTGGAGGGGCGGAATTCACCCCTCCACTTT
TRBD1	TRBV18	TRBJ1-2	NA	CASSPGTENGYTF	TGTGCCAGCTCACCCGGGACAGAGAATGGCTACACCTTC
TRBD1	TRBV6-2/TRBV6-3	TRBJ1-5	few	CASSFILGRGLNQPQHF	TGTGCCAGCAGTTTTATTTTAGGCAGGGGGTTAAATCAGCCCCAGCATTTT
TRBD1	TRBV9	TRBJ1-6	NA	CASSRDRGDSPLHF	TGTGCCAGCAGCCGGGACAGGGGTGATTCACCCCTCCACTTT
TRBD1	TRBV7-6	TRBJ1-4	many	CASSLVARGRFGEKLFF	TGTGCCAGCAGCTTAGTTGCCAGGGGGCGTTTCGGCGAAAAACTGTTTTTT
NA	TRBV7-3	TRBJ2-2	once	CASSLTSTGAGELFF	TGTGCCAGCAGCTTAACCAGTACCGGGGCCGGGGAGCTGTTTTTT
TRBD2	TRBV30	TRBJ2-1	NA	CAWSGLAGLNEQFF	TGTGCCTGGTCGGGACTAGCGGGACTCAATGAGCAGTTCTTC
NA	TRBV29-1	TRBJ1-1	NA	CSARNSGTEAFF	TGCAGCGCCCGTAACTCGGGGACTGAAGCTTTCTTT
TRBD1	TRBV7-2	TRBJ2-7	NA	CASSLVGTGTNEQYF	TGTGCCAGCAGCTTAGTAGGGACAGGGACCAACGAGCAGTACTTC
NA	TRBV28	TRBJ1-2	once	CASSSPTVRLYGYTF	TGTGCCAGCAGTTCCCCTACGGTACGTCTCTATGGCTACACCTTC
TRBD2	TRBV5-4	TRBJ2-2	NA	CASSSGATSGTGELFF	TGTGCCAGCAGCTCGGGGGCTACTAGCGGGACCGGGGAGCTGTTTTTT
NA	TRBV18	TRBJ2-1	NA	CASSSNREISYNEQFF	TGTGCCAGCTCATCAAACAGGGAAATTTCCTACAATGAGCAGTTCTTC